This T cell receptor beta chain was sequenced in a study of cytomegalovirus exposure and HLA in healthy donors. Amplification used 60 Vbeta primers and 13 Jbeta primers. Some clones are missing from TCRdb's copy, which holds only in-frame ones; the method was immunoSEQ multiplex PCR. The sample includes a few hundred thousand clones, about four fifths of them seen just once. The study's findings and limits: According to an earlier analysis, most TCR beta V segments yielded productive rearrangements about 87% or about 30% of the time. Cytomegalovirus-associated status was assigned to around 160 TCR beta chains. Later on, an analysis found that several of the most significant clusters appeared to be linked to common viral pathogens, which included parvovirus B19.

The length of the CDR3 is 15 residues. V gave up 1 base and J gave up 7 bases; unmatched junction bases: 5. Germline V gives CDR1 SGHRS, CDR2 YFSETQ. On this clone: Antigen specificity is unknown.

This chain uses TRBV5-1 with TRBJ1-1; 12 bases are shared with TRBD1. The sequenced material came from PBMCs. This clonotype was obtained from a man between 25 and 39 years old in good health and CMV-seronegative. CDR3 amino acids: CASSLRGQGANEAFF. The CDR3 DNA reads TGCGCCAGCAGCTTGAGGGGACAGGGGGCTAATGAAGCTTTCTTT.